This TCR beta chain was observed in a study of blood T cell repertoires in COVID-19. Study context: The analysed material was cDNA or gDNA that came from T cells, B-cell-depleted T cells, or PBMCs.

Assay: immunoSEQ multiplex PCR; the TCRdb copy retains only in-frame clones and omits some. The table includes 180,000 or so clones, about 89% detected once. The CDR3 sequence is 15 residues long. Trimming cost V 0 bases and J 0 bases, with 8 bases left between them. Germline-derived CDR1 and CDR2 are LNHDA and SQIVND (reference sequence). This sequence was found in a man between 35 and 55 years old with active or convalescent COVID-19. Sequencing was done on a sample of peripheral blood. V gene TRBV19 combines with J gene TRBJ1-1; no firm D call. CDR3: CASSIEAVMNTEAFF. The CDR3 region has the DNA TGTGCCAGTAGTATAGAGGCGGTCATGAACACTGAAGCTTTCTTT.